The 32 T cell receptor beta chains reported below all come from one sample, sequenced in a study of cytomegalovirus exposure and HLA in healthy donors. Primers: 60 Vbeta forward and 13 Jbeta reverse. Sequencing used immunoSEQ multiplex PCR; TCRdb keeps in-frame clones, though not all of them. This sample has tens of thousands of clones, with about three quarters found just once. Sequences were obtained from PBMCs. The receptors were gathered from a male donor in good health and CMV-seropositive.

This chain connects TRBV28 to TRBJ1-2; no clear D. Germline V gene sequence: CDR1 MDHEN, CDR2 SYDVKM. V shed 5 bases and J shed 5 bases, with 12 bases lying between them. This CDR3 has 13 residues. Written as DNA, the CDR3 is TGTGCCAGCAGTCCAGGTGGGCCTTATGGCTACACCTTC. It yields the protein CASSPGGPYGYTF.

The chain uses TRBV15 and TRBJ2-3, with TRBD2 matching 16 bases. The ends lost 5 bases at V and 0 bases at J; junction bases unmatched: 8. The CDR3 contains 19 residues. Germline lookup yields CDR1 LNHNV and CDR2 YYDKDF (reference sequence). CDR3 DNA: TGTGCCACCAGCCCTTCCGGGACTAGCGGGGGGGAGAGCACAGATACGCAGTATTTT. Translation gives CATSPSGTSGGESTDTQYF.

The chain joins TRBV19 to TRBJ1-4; D is unclear. The germline V gene encodes CDR1 LNHDA and CDR2 SQIVND (reference sequence). The CDR3 is made up of 13 amino acids. V was trimmed by 9 bases and J by 4 bases, leaving 12 bases between them. The CDR3, as DNA: TGTGCCAGCAGTTACAACCTTAATGAAAAACTGTTTTTT. Protein product: CASSYNLNEKLFF.

The rearrangement joins TRBV28 to TRBJ1-1; TRBD1 might be the D (5 bases). Trimming left V 0 bases short and J 2 bases short, with 10 bases between. This CDR3 is 15 amino acids long. Germline loops: CDR1 MDHEN, CDR2 SYDVKM. CDR3 DNA sequence: TGTGCCAGCAGTTTATGGGGAGGGGTAAACACTGAAGCTTTCTTT. As protein: CASSLWGGVNTEAFF.

The chain uses TRBV30 and TRBJ2-2, with D perhaps matching TRBD1 (5 bases). The CDR3 is 11 amino acids. Germline V lookup: CDR1 GTSNPN, CDR2 SVGIG (reference sequence). V was trimmed by 7 bases and J by 6 bases, leaving 9 bases between them. The CDR3 DNA sequence: TGTGCCTACCAGGGATCCGGGGAGCTGTTTTTT. Encoded protein: CAYQGSGELFF.

The chain is built from TRBV6-5 and TRBJ2-2, with a tentative D call TRBD2 (6 bases). Trimming removed 7 bases at V and 8 bases at J, with 11 bases between. Germline assignment: CDR1 MNHEY and CDR2 SVGAGI. The CDR3 extends over 12 amino acids. Here the CDR3 DNA reads TGTGCCAGCACCACGGGGGAGGGGGAGCTGTTTTTT. As protein: CASTTGEGELFF.

The chain is built from TRBV12-2 and TRBJ2-2; TRBD2 was called by the table and not checked on the DNA. TRBV12-2 is termed a pseudogene. There are 16 residues in the CDR3. The CDR3 sequence: CASRRAWEGGTGELFF. The CDR3 DNA follows: TGTGCAAGTCGCCGGGCATGGGAGGGCGGAACCGGGGAGCTGTTTTTT.

This clone was seen just once. The chain is built from TRBV28 and TRBJ1-5; D perhaps matches TRBD1 (6 bases). CDR3 size: 13 residues. V was cut by 6 bases and J by 4 bases, with 10 bases left in between. CDR1 and CDR2 (germline): MDHEN, SYDVKM. The CDR3 loop reads CASRGGGNQPQHF. Here the CDR3 DNA reads TGTGCCAGCAGAGGGGGTGGAAATCAGCCCCAGCATTTT.

This chain connects TRBV11-1 to TRBJ2-3, with 8 nucleotides matching TRBD2. Losses at the gene ends were 5 bases for V and 0 bases for J; bases not matched to a gene: 7. The CDR3 is 16 amino acids. Per the germline V gene, CDR1 is SGHAT and CDR2 is FQDESV (reference sequence). Written as DNA, the CDR3 is TGTGCCAGCAGCAGGGAGCGGGGGATCAGCACAGATACGCAGTATTTT. It yields the protein CASSRERGISTDTQYF.

For the CDR3, the DNA is TGTGCCAGCAGCTCCAGGGACTACGAGCAGTACTTC. This encodes CASSSRDYEQYF. The chain couples TRBV5-4 to TRBJ2-7, with D perhaps matching TRBD1 (5 bases). Per germline, CDR1 SGHNT and CDR2 YYREEE (reference sequence). With 3 bases removed from V and 3 bases from J, the gap between germline ends came to 7 bases. The CDR3 runs to 12 residues.

This rearrangement joins TRBV6-6 to TRBJ1-2, with D possibly matching TRBD1 (6 bases). Between the trimmed V and J ends, which lost 2 bases and 4 bases, there was a span of 11 bases. Germline V gene lookup returns CDR1 MNHNY and CDR2 SVGAGI (reference sequence). CDR3 length: 14 amino acids. The CDR3 DNA reads as TGTGCCAGCAGTTACCTCGACAGGATCTATGGCTACACCTTC. It translates to CASSYLDRIYGYTF.

The V and J genes are TRBV2 and TRBJ2-1, with 8 bases lining up with TRBD1. Germline lookup yields CDR1 SNHLY and CDR2 FYNNEI. The CDR3 is 11 residues long. V trimming: 7 bases; J trimming: 10 bases; junction bases outside the gene matches: 3. The CDR3 DNA is TGTGCCAGCACAGGGGGCTGGGAGCAGTTCTTC. It translates to CASTGGWEQFF.

This clone was picked up many times. V and J are TRBV6-1 and TRBJ2-3; TRBD2 aligns across 13 bases. V trimming: 2 bases; J trimming: 4 bases; junction bases outside the gene matches: 0. Germline CDR1 MNHNS, CDR2 SASEGT. CDR3 size: 15 residues. The CDR3 protein is CASSETSGGADTQYF. CDR3 nucleotide sequence: TGTGCCAGCAGTGAAACTAGCGGGGGGGCAGATACGCAGTATTTT.

The chain joins TRBV6-4 to TRBJ1-1; D is uncertain. Germline CDR1 and CDR2: MRHNA and SNTAGT. The CDR3 sequence is 13 residues long. Trimming left V 5 bases short and J 1 base short, with 8 bases between. Here the CDR3 reads CASSLFPNTEAFF. The CDR3, as DNA: TGTGCCAGCAGTCTGTTCCCGAACACTGAAGCTTTCTTT.

V usage is TRBV14 and J usage is TRBJ1-4; TRBD1 might be the D (6 bases). Germline V gene lookup returns CDR1 SGHDN and CDR2 FVKESK. The germline V and J ends were trimmed by 1 base and 5 bases, with 11 bases remaining between them. This CDR3 has 15 amino acids. The CDR3 loop reads CASSQGGTKNEKLFF. The CDR3 nucleotides read TGTGCCAGCAGCCAAGGAGGGACAAAGAATGAAAAACTGTTTTTT.

CDR3 bases: TGCGCCAGCAGCTTGGTGGTCCCCGGGACTGACGAGCAGTACTTC. Its protein is CASSLVVPGTDEQYF. The chain employs TRBV5-1 and TRBJ2-7; maybe TRBD2 (6 bases). Per the germline V gene, CDR1 is SGHRS and CDR2 is YFSETQ. V was pared by 0 bases and J by 5 bases, with 15 bases between. The CDR3 totals 15 residues.

V is TRBV27 and J is TRBJ2-7; 8 bases line up with TRBD1. J was trimmed by 4 bases and V by 5 bases; bases with no gene match: 7. CDR1 and CDR2 from the germline V gene are MNHEY and SMNVEV (reference sequence). CDR3 size: 14 residues. CDR3 amino acids: CASSTGTGVYEQYF. The CDR3 DNA reads as TGTGCCAGCAGTACCGGGACAGGCGTATACGAGCAGTACTTC.

The chain joins TRBV7-9 to TRBJ2-7, with 14 bases matching TRBD2. Per germline, CDR1 SEHNR and CDR2 FQNEAQ (reference sequence). Losses at the gene ends were 3 bases for V and 3 bases for J; bases not matched to a gene: 1. The CDR3 consists of 15 residues. The CDR3 loop is CASSFGTSGSYEQYF. The CDR3 DNA sequence: TGTGCCAGCAGCTTTGGGACTAGCGGGAGCTACGAGCAGTACTTC.

V and J are TRBV12-5 and TRBJ2-1; a possible D gene is TRBD2 (7 bases). This CDR3 is built from 18 residues. The V gene's germline CDR1 is LGHNT and CDR2 FRNRAP. V dropped 1 base and J dropped 6 bases, with 22 bases sitting between them. CDR3 loop: CASGLGGGRGGGFNEQFF. The DNA of the CDR3 is TGTGCTAGTGGTTTGGGCGGAGGGCGAGGGGGGGGCTTCAATGAGCAGTTCTTC.

CDR3 bases: TGCGCCAGCAGCTTGGTGGGGCAGGGGGTTTTCCAAGAGACCCAGTACTTC. This encodes CASSLVGQGVFQETQYF. This chain connects TRBV5-1 to TRBJ2-5, with 7 bases fitting TRBD1. Germline CDR1 SGHRS, CDR2 YFSETQ. V gave up 0 bases and J gave up 1 base; unmatched junction bases: 9. The CDR3 extends over 17 amino acids.

The chain carries TRBV2 and TRBJ2-2, with D possibly being TRBD1 (6 bases). The CDR3 loop spans 16 amino acids. Trimming removed 2 bases from V and 4 bases from J, with 14 bases in between. CDR1 and CDR2 (germline): SNHLY, FYNNEI. CDR3 in DNA: TGTGCCAGCAGTGAATCTGTAGGGGGTCGCACCGGGGAGCTGTTTTTT. This codes for CASSESVGGRTGELFF.

The rearrangement joins TRBV9 to TRBJ1-1; the D is unclear. The CDR3 contains 14 residues. Germline values: CDR1 SGDLS, CDR2 YYNGEE. Trimming removed 1 base from V and 0 bases from J, with 7 bases in between. For the CDR3, the DNA is TGTGCCAGCAGCGTAAGAGGGTTGAACACTGAAGCTTTCTTT. Translating gives CASSVRGLNTEAFF.

V usage is TRBV28 and J usage is TRBJ2-5; 16 positions match TRBD2. Germline lookup yields CDR1 MDHEN and CDR2 SYDVKM. The CDR3 spans 16 residues. Trimming cost V 5 bases and J 4 bases; bases outside gene matches: 4. CDR3 in DNA: TGTGCCAGCAGTCCGGGACTAGCGGGAGGGCGAGAGACCCAGTACTTC. Encoded protein: CASSPGLAGGRETQYF.

The chain uses TRBV4-2 and TRBJ2-4, with 9 bases lining up with TRBD1. The CDR3 loop spans 22 amino acids. V shed 0 bases, J shed 2 bases, and the junction held 20 bases outside the gene matches. The V gene's germline CDR1 is LGHNA and CDR2 YNFKEQ. CDR3 DNA: TGTGCCAGCAGCCAAGACCGCCCAAAGGGACAGGGAGGCGGGCTAACCAAAAACATTCAGTACTTC. This sequence encodes CASSQDRPKGQGGGLTKNIQYF.

The chain employs TRBV5-1 and TRBJ2-3, with 13 bases fitting TRBD2. V lost 4 bases and J lost 4; bases outside the gene matches: 9. The CDR3 sequence is 17 residues long. Germline loops: CDR1 SGHRS, CDR2 YFSETQ. CDR3 sequence: CASSPLGLAGRSDTQYF. DNA of the CDR3: TGCGCCAGCAGCCCATTGGGACTAGCGGGGAGATCAGATACGCAGTATTTT.

The chain employs TRBV10-2 and TRBJ2-7; the D gene is possibly TRBD2 (5 bases). Trimming cost V 3 bases and J 4 bases, with 13 bases left between them. The CDR3 has 14 residues. Germline-derived CDR1 and CDR2 are WSHSY and SAAADI. CDR3 sequence: CASSDWAGTYEQYF. The DNA of the CDR3 is TGCGCCAGCAGTGATTGGGCGGGCACTTACGAGCAGTACTTC.

The chain links TRBV18 to TRBJ1-2; D possibly corresponds to TRBD1 (5 bases). CDR1 and CDR2 (germline): KGHSH, LQKENI. This CDR3 contains 14 residues. Trimming took off 3 bases at V and 5 bases at J, with 13 bases between the two ends. In DNA form, the CDR3 reads TGTGCCAGCTCACCTGGAACCGGGGGGTATGGCTACACCTTC. Translation: CASSPGTGGYGYTF.

The chain couples TRBV10-3 to TRBJ2-1, with D perhaps TRBD2 (5 bases). Germline V CDR1 and CDR2: ENHRY, SYGVKD. The V gene lost 6 bases and the J gene lost 4 bases, with 10 bases spanning the gap. The CDR3 spans 13 residues. Here the CDR3 reads CAIRGSEYNEQFF. CDR3 in DNA: TGTGCCATCAGGGGTAGCGAGTACAATGAGCAGTTCTTC.

The chain employs TRBV7-5 and TRBJ2-7; no DNA check was done on the table's D call, TRBD1. TRBV7-5 is a pseudogene segment. The CDR3 is 13 residues long. As DNA, the CDR3 is TGTGTCAGAAGCTTACAGACAGTCTACGAGCAGTACTTC. Protein: CVRSLQTVYEQYF.

The chain uses TRBV5-1 and TRBJ1-2; D remains unclear. CDR3 length: 16 residues. Germline CDR1 is SGHRS and CDR2 is YFSETQ. Trimming stripped 2 bases from V and 1 base from J, with 15 bases between. In nucleotides, the CDR3 is TGCGCCAGCAGCTTTACCCCCGAACCGGTTAACTATGGCTACACCTTC. This translates into CASSFTPEPVNYGYTF.

The chain employs TRBV10-3 and TRBJ2-2, with 11 positions matching TRBD1. V shed 7 bases and J 3 bases; nucleotides not matched to a gene: 7. The CDR3 totals 16 residues. Looked up from germline, CDR1 is ENHRY and CDR2 is SYGVKD. CDR3 nucleotide sequence: TGTGCCATCACAGACGGGACAGGGGGATACACCGGGGAGCTGTTTTTT. Translation: CAITDGTGGYTGELFF.

This sequence joins TRBV2 and TRBJ1-1; 9 bases are shared with TRBD1. The CDR3 sequence is 14 residues long. V gave up 5 bases and J gave up 6 bases; unmatched junction bases: 7. Germline V CDR1 and CDR2: SNHLY, FYNNEI. As DNA, the CDR3 is TGTGCCAGCAGTCAACAGGGGGCGGCTCCTGAAGCTTTCTTT. It codes for CASSQQGAAPEAFF.